Listed below are T cell receptor beta chains from one sample, sequenced in a study of blood T cells in healthy people across ages. TCRdb reanalysed the 5' RACE reads using MiXCR and keeps one entry per CDR3 protein. The sample lists approximately 1.5 million distinct CDR3 sequences; around 35% were seen once. The sequenced sample was blood. Receptors originate from a woman aged 30 to 39 in good health. Both conserved end residues are part of each CDR3. D genes are given only for firm matches. Clone size appears in some rows only: once, few, many, or a class for an expanded clone.

v_call	j_call	clone_size	d_call	cdr3_aa	cdr3_nt
TRBV30	TRBJ2-7	-	TRBD2	CAWSETGLAGLEQYF	TGTGCCTGGAGTGAAACGGGACTAGCGGGACTCGAGCAGTACTTC
TRBV6-6	TRBJ2-7	few	TRBD1	CASSSTGTGAIYEQYF	TGTGCCAGCAGTTCCACCGGGACAGGGGCCATCTACGAGCAGTACTTC
TRBV6-1	TRBJ2-1	-	-	CASSPSSMYSGYNEQFF	TGTGCCAGCAGTCCCAGTAGTATGTATAGCGGCTACAATGAGCAGTTCTTC
TRBV20-1	TRBJ2-1	-	-	CSVIPGPEQFF	TGCAGTGTGATCCCGGGCCCCGAGCAGTTCTTC
TRBV20-1	TRBJ2-7	-	-	CSAPPYGGPSGEQYF	TGCAGTGCTCCACCTTACGGGGGGCCGTCTGGTGAGCAGTACTTC
TRBV7-9	TRBJ1-2	-	-	CASSPFEEAYGYTF	TGTGCCAGCAGCCCTTTTGAGGAGGCCTATGGCTACACCTTC
TRBV6-6	TRBJ2-7	-	-	CASSYSDGKQYF	TGTGCCAGCAGTTACTCGGACGGTAAGCAGTACTTC
TRBV5-1	TRBJ2-1	few	-	CASSLLSEQFF	TGCGCCAGCAGCTTACTATCTGAGCAGTTCTTC
TRBV30	TRBJ1-2	-	TRBD1	CAWTQGQVKYGYTF	TGTGCCTGGACCCAAGGACAGGTTAAATATGGCTACACCTTC
TRBV7-9	TRBJ2-7	few	-	CASSLASGVFYEQYF	TGTGCCAGCAGCTTAGCTTCCGGGGTCTTCTACGAGCAGTACTTC
TRBV4-2	TRBJ2-4	-	-	CASSRRGRAGDLAKNIQYF	TGTGCCAGCAGCCGAAGAGGCCGGGCCGGAGATCTAGCCAAAAACATTCAGTACTTC
TRBV7-2	TRBJ1-1	few	-	CASSLEDRGEAFF	TGTGCCAGCAGCTTAGAGGACCGGGGTGAAGCTTTCTTT
TRBV28	TRBJ2-3	-	-	CASSWDRRDTDTQYF	TGTGCCAGCAGTTGGGACCGCCGGGACACAGATACGCAGTATTTT
TRBV28	TRBJ2-7	-	-	CASRPIIPYEQYF	TGTGCCAGCAGGCCCATCATCCCCTACGAGCAGTACTTC
TRBV28	TRBJ2-6	-	-	CASSFGFGGANVLTF	TGTGCCAGCAGTTTTGGATTTGGTGGGGCCAACGTCCTGACTTTC
TRBV13	TRBJ2-2	-	-	CASSRLVGELFF	TGTGCCAGCAGCCGACTAGTCGGGGAGCTGTTTTTT
TRBV2	TRBJ2-6	-	TRBD1	CASGTEPNFGANVLTF	TGTGCCAGCGGGACAGAGCCAAATTTTGGGGCCAACGTCCTGACTTTC
TRBV5-1	TRBJ1-2	-	TRBD1	CASSSQATGLDGYTF	TGCGCCAGCAGCTCCCAGGCGACAGGGCTCGATGGCTACACCTTC
TRBV5-1	TRBJ2-1	-	TRBD2	CASSYERGPLNEQFF	TGCGCCAGCAGCTACGAGCGGGGCCCCCTCAATGAGCAGTTCTTC
TRBV7-2	TRBJ2-3	few	TRBD2	CASSLARLAASTDTQYF	TGTGCCAGCAGCTTAGCGCGACTAGCGGCCTCCACAGATACGCAGTATTTT
TRBV3-1	TRBJ2-3	-	-	CASRPSPTDTQYF	TGTGCCAGCAGACCTAGTCCGACAGATACGCAGTATTTT
TRBV28	TRBJ1-1	-	TRBD1	CASSFAGQGGVTFF	TGTGCCAGCAGCTTCGCCGGACAGGGGGGTGTAACTTTCTTT
TRBV9	TRBJ2-7	-	TRBD2	CASSSGGGQGYEQYF	TGTGCCAGCAGCTCCGGGGGGGGGCAGGGTTACGAGCAGTACTTC
TRBV3-1	TRBJ1-1	-	-	CASSYQRGYAFF	TGTGCCAGCAGCTATCAAAGGGGGTATGCTTTCTTT
TRBV28	TRBJ2-1	few	-	CASSLWEEGVDGEQFF	TGTGCCAGCAGTTTATGGGAGGAGGGGGTTGACGGTGAGCAGTTCTTC
TRBV21-1	TRBJ2-4	many	-	CASSPRDSLLYIQYF	TGTGCCAGCAGCCCCCGGGACAGCCTCCTCTACATTCAGTACTTC
TRBV20-1	TRBJ2-1	-	-	CSASGEANNNEQFF	TGCAGTGCTAGCGGGGAGGCAAACAATAATGAGCAGTTCTTC
TRBV3-1	TRBJ1-4	-	-	CASSLAGVQEKLFF	TGTGCCAGCAGCCTGGCTGGGGTCCAAGAAAAACTGTTTTTT
TRBV20-1	TRBJ1-4	few	-	CSASGGTLEGLFF	TGCAGTGCTAGCGGGGGGACCTTAGAAGGACTGTTTTTT
TRBV20-1	TRBJ1-2	-	TRBD1	CSAGGQSYGYTF	TGCAGTGCAGGGGGACAGAGCTATGGCTACACCTTC
TRBV6-1	TRBJ2-1	-	-	CASKTDRTYNEQFF	TGTGCCAGCAAAACCGACAGGACCTACAATGAGCAGTTCTTC
TRBV6-1	TRBJ1-4	-	-	CASSEAWAATERLFF	TGTGCCAGCAGTGAAGCGTGGGCAGCTACGGAAAGACTGTTTTTT
TRBV15	TRBJ1-5	-	-	CATSRGVGGDQPQHF	TGTGCCACCAGCAGAGGGGTGGGGGGAGATCAGCCCCAGCATTTT
TRBV6-6	TRBJ1-2	few	-	CASSTPSGYYGYTF	TGTGCCAGCAGTACCCCCTCGGGTTACTATGGCTACACCTTC
TRBV11-2	TRBJ2-3	-	-	CASSLELVGADTQYF	TGTGCCAGCAGCTTAGAACTAGTGGGAGCAGATACGCAGTATTTT
TRBV4-2	TRBJ2-3	many	-	CASADTDTQYF	TGTGCCAGTGCGGACACAGATACGCAGTATTTT
TRBV24-1	TRBJ2-7	-	-	CATSDATQSYEQYF	TGTGCCACCAGTGATGCCACCCAATCCTACGAGCAGTACTTC
TRBV7-2	TRBJ2-7	-	-	CASTRKVGAYEQYF	TGTGCCAGCACCCGGAAGGTGGGAGCCTACGAGCAGTACTTC
TRBV5-1	TRBJ1-4	-	TRBD1	CASSPDGQGNEKPFF	TGCGCCAGCAGCCCTGACGGACAGGGAAATGAAAAACCGTTTTTT
TRBV7-6	TRBJ2-1	once	-	CASSSQESSYNEQFF	TGTGCCAGCAGCTCGCAGGAAAGCTCCTACAATGAGCAGTTCTTC
TRBV5-6	TRBJ2-4	-	-	CASSSRGQGGPQPIGKNIQYF	TGTGCCAGCAGCTCACGTGGGCAAGGAGGGCCCCAACCCATCGGCAAAAACATTCAGTACTTC
TRBV5-1	TRBJ2-5	few	-	CASSIRQLPWQETQYF	TGCGCCAGCAGCATACGACAGTTGCCGTGGCAAGAGACCCAGTACTTC
TRBV27	TRBJ1-6	few	-	CASSNDRINSPLHF	TGTGCCAGCAGTAATGACCGAATTAATTCACCCCTCCACTTT
TRBV24-1	TRBJ1-2	few	-	CATSDPRATPWGYTF	TGTGCCACCAGTGATCCCAGAGCAACCCCCTGGGGCTACACCTTC
TRBV12-3/TRBV12-4	TRBJ2-1	few	TRBD2	CASTEAAGGPYEQFF	TGTGCCAGCACCGAGGCGGCGGGAGGGCCATATGAGCAGTTCTTC
TRBV20-1	TRBJ2-5	many	TRBD2	CSALGLAGGPQETQYF	TGCAGTGCTTTGGGACTAGCGGGGGGACCCCAGGAGACCCAGTACTTC
TRBV7-2	TRBJ2-2	-	TRBD2	CASSLVAGSGSPGELFF	TGTGCCAGCAGCTTAGTGGCGGGTAGCGGGAGTCCCGGGGAGCTGTTTTTT
TRBV27	TRBJ1-2	-	-	CASSPWDNNYGYTF	TGTGCCAGCAGCCCTTGGGATAATAACTATGGCTACACCTTC
TRBV6-1	TRBJ2-4	few	-	CASSPGWMGNIQYF	TGTGCCAGCAGCCCAGGATGGATGGGAAACATTCAGTACTTC
TRBV29-1	TRBJ2-5	few	-	CSVGVTEQETQYF	TGCAGCGTTGGGGTGACAGAACAAGAGACCCAGTACTTC
TRBV12-3/TRBV12-4	TRBJ1-1	many	TRBD1	CASSLGQENTEAFF	TGTGCCAGCAGCTTAGGACAGGAGAACACTGAAGCTTTCTTT
TRBV6-2/TRBV6-3	TRBJ2-1	few	-	CASSPLAGHEQFF	TGTGCCAGCAGTCCCCTGGCGGGCCATGAGCAGTTCTTC
TRBV27	TRBJ2-7	once	-	CASSLRLDYEQYF	TGTGCCAGCAGTTTGCGACTGGACTACGAGCAGTACTTC
TRBV30	TRBJ2-7	-	TRBD2	CAWSPGTSWHEQYF	TGTGCCTGGAGTCCCGGGACTAGTTGGCACGAGCAGTACTTC
TRBV20-1	TRBJ2-3	few	TRBD1	CSAIDRALTSTDTQYF	TGCAGTGCTATTGACAGGGCGTTAACTAGCACAGATACGCAGTATTTT
TRBV27	TRBJ2-1	-	TRBD2	CASSPVTSGTNEQFF	TGTGCCAGCAGCCCGGTGACTAGCGGCACCAATGAGCAGTTCTTC
TRBV10-3	TRBJ1-1	few	-	CAISELGVSLSSNTEAFF	TGTGCCATCAGTGAGTTAGGGGTCAGTTTATCCTCGAACACTGAAGCTTTCTTT
TRBV7-3	TRBJ1-1	few	TRBD1	CASIPGGQGGTEAFF	TGTGCCAGCATCCCCGGAGGACAGGGAGGCACTGAAGCTTTCTTT